These T cell receptor beta chains were read from a single sample in a study of response to subunit inactivated influenza vaccine. TCRdb ran MiXCR on the RT-PCR reads and lists one entry per CDR3 protein. The profile shows hundreds of thousands of distinct CDR3 sequences, roughly 20% of them singletons. The sequencing used PBMCs from blood, collected 5 to 6 days after vaccination. The receptors shown here come from a man aged 45-60 years who received an inactivated influenza vaccine. CDR3s include the opening cysteine and the closing phenylalanine or tryptophan. A D gene is named only where the DNA matches it firmly. Only some rows state a clone size, as once, few, many or a class for expanded clones.

v_call,clone_size,j_call,d_call,cdr3_nt,cdr3_aa
TRBV7-2,-,TRBJ1-2,TRBD1,TGTGCCAGCAGGGACACAGGGGGCGACTATGGCTACACCTTC,CASRDTGGDYGYTF
TRBV14,few,TRBJ2-5,-,TGTGCCAGCAGCCGGGGCTCTCTGGGGACCCAGTACTTC,CASSRGSLGTQYF
TRBV12-3/TRBV12-4,-,TRBJ2-7,-,TGTGCCAGCAGTTTAGGTTTAGGGGGGGGCGCGAACGAGCAGTACTTC,CASSLGLGGGANEQYF
TRBV29-1,-,TRBJ2-3,TRBD2,TGCAGCGCTAAGCGGGAGAGTTCAGATACGCAGTATTTT,CSAKRESSDTQYF
TRBV20-1,-,TRBJ2-5,TRBD2,TGCAGTGCAATTAGCGGGGAGGGTCCCGAAGAGACCCAGTACTTC,CSAISGEGPEETQYF
TRBV20-1,few,TRBJ2-1,-,TGCAGTGCTAGATACACGATCTACAATGAGCAGTTCTTC,CSARYTIYNEQFF
TRBV5-1,few,TRBJ2-7,TRBD1,TGCGCCAGCAGCGTCCGGGACAGAACCTACGAGCAGTACTTC,CASSVRDRTYEQYF
TRBV4-3,many,TRBJ1-5,-,TGCGCCAGCAGCCAAGACTGGGGGAATCAGCCCCAGCATTTT,CASSQDWGNQPQHF
TRBV20-1,once,TRBJ2-2,-,TGCAGTGCTTCTAGTAGAGTGAACACCGGGGAGCTGTTTTTT,CSASSRVNTGELFF
TRBV20-1,many,TRBJ2-3,TRBD2,TGCAGTGCTACCTCACTCAGCGGACTAGCGGACACAGATACGCAGTATTTT,CSATSLSGLADTDTQYF
TRBV20-1,-,TRBJ2-1,TRBD2,TGCAGTGCTAGTAGGGCGGGGGGCCTCAGAAATGAGCAGTTCTTC,CSASRAGGLRNEQFF
TRBV7-9,few,TRBJ2-7,TRBD1,TGTGCCAGCAGCTTTTCCGGGACAGGGAAAAACGAGCAGTACTTC,CASSFSGTGKNEQYF
TRBV4-3,few,TRBJ2-1,TRBD1,TGCGCCAGCAGCCAAGATGTGGGACAGGGGACTGGAGAGCAGTTCTTC,CASSQDVGQGTGEQFF
TRBV4-3,few,TRBJ2-3,-,TGCGCCAGCAGCCAAAACTACCCGGGACGCATCTTAGATACGCAGTATTTT,CASSQNYPGRILDTQYF
TRBV2,-,TRBJ2-2,-,TGTGCCAGCAGGTACACCTCCGGGGAGCTGTTTTTT,CASRYTSGELFF
TRBV6-5,few,TRBJ1-6,-,TGTGCCAGCAGTTACCAAGTAGCGAGGGGGACGACCTATAATTCACCCCTCCACTTT,CASSYQVARGTTYNSPLHF
TRBV11-2,few,TRBJ2-1,-,TGTGCCAGCAGCTCCCTCCGTCGCGGCCCCTACAATGAGCAGTTCTTC,CASSSLRRGPYNEQFF
TRBV5-1,-,TRBJ1-1,-,TGCGCCAGCAGCCCGGCCGGGACGGAAAATGAAGCTTTCTTT,CASSPAGTENEAFF
TRBV15,few,TRBJ2-1,-,TGTGCCACCAGCAGAGGCCGGCAGGGGCACAATGAGCAGTTCTTC,CATSRGRQGHNEQFF
TRBV20-1,many,TRBJ1-2,-,TGCAGTGCTAGAGTTACAGGGCTAAGGGATGGCTACACCTTC,CSARVTGLRDGYTF
TRBV12-3/TRBV12-4,many,TRBJ2-3,-,TGTGCCAGCAGTTTAGGGCAGGGGAGGGATACGCAGTATTTT,CASSLGQGRDTQYF
TRBV11-1,many,TRBJ2-6,TRBD1,TGTGCCAGCAGCTTTACAGGGGGATTGCCGAGGGGGGCCAACGTCCTGACTTTC,CASSFTGGLPRGANVLTF
TRBV4-1,few,TRBJ2-1,-,TGCGCCAGCAGCCAATACCGGACTGACAATGAGCAGTTCTTC,CASSQYRTDNEQFF
TRBV20-1,few,TRBJ2-5,TRBD1,TGCAGTGCAGTCCTTTACCAGGGGGCGCGGGAGACCCAGTACTTC,CSAVLYQGARETQYF
TRBV12-3/TRBV12-4,few,TRBJ2-1,TRBD2,TGTGCCAGCACTACAGAGAGTAGCGGGTACAATGAGCAGTTCTTC,CASTTESSGYNEQFF
TRBV12-3/TRBV12-4,few,TRBJ2-6,TRBD1,TGTGCCAGCAGTTCCCTCGGGACAGGGGGCGTTGGGGCCAACGTCCTGACTTTC,CASSSLGTGGVGANVLTF
TRBV24-1,-,TRBJ1-5,-,TGTGCCACCAGTGAATCCCGGGCCACTAGCAATCAGCCCCAGCATTTT,CATSESRATSNQPQHF
TRBV7-9,many,TRBJ2-3,-,TGTGCCAGCAGCTCCTTAGTAGTCACAGATACGCAGTATTTT,CASSSLVVTDTQYF
TRBV20-1,-,TRBJ2-2,-,TGCAGTGCTAGAGCAGGGATTAACACCGGGGAGCTGTTTTTT,CSARAGINTGELFF
TRBV27,few,TRBJ2-5,TRBD2,TGTGCCAGCAGTTTTGCTAGCGGGGGGGGAGTGAAAGAGACCCAGTACTTC,CASSFASGGGVKETQYF
TRBV4-3,once,TRBJ2-1,TRBD2,TGCGCCAGCAGCCACCAACTAGCGGGGGTCTACAATGAGCAGTTCTTC,CASSHQLAGVYNEQFF
TRBV11-2,-,TRBJ2-5,-,TGTGCCAGCAGCTTAGGCGGGAATGTTCGAGAGACCCAGTACTTC,CASSLGGNVRETQYF
TRBV7-2,-,TRBJ1-1,-,TGTGCCAGCAGCTCTAACGACAGGATCACTGAAGCTTTCTTT,CASSSNDRITEAFF
TRBV6-2/TRBV6-3,-,TRBJ2-3,-,TGTGCCAGCAGTTACGGCTACACAGATACGCAGTATTTT,CASSYGYTDTQYF
TRBV5-1,few,TRBJ2-3,-,TGCGCCAGCAGCTTGGAATACCAGGGTACAGATACGCAGTATTTT,CASSLEYQGTDTQYF
TRBV7-8,-,TRBJ1-5,TRBD1,TGTGCCAGCGGACAGGGGGCTTCCAATCAGCCCCAGCATTTT,CASGQGASNQPQHF
TRBV20-1,few,TRBJ2-7,TRBD1,TGCAGTGCCCTTGGACAGGGCCCGTACGAGCAGTACTTC,CSALGQGPYEQYF
TRBV27,-,TRBJ2-7,-,TGTGCCAGCAGTCCCCAGGGGGGGTACCTACGCGAGCAGTACTTC,CASSPQGGYLREQYF
TRBV6-5,few,TRBJ2-1,-,TGTGCCAGCAGTTACTCCAGGGTAGGACACAATGAGCAGTTCTTC,CASSYSRVGHNEQFF
TRBV20-1,-,TRBJ1-5,-,TGCAGTGCTAGAGATGGTAGATCAAGTAGCAATCAGCCCCAGCATTTT,CSARDGRSSSNQPQHF
TRBV20-1,many,TRBJ2-2,-,TGCAGTGCTAGCTCCGGGACCCTGGACACCGGGGAGCTGTTTTTT,CSASSGTLDTGELFF
TRBV20-1,-,TRBJ2-1,-,TGCAGTGCTAGTGGCCCTAGAACCTACAATGAGCAGTTCTTC,CSASGPRTYNEQFF
TRBV5-1,-,TRBJ2-1,-,TGCGCCAGCAGCCGGTCTATTGGCCGTGGTGAGCAGTTCTTC,CASSRSIGRGEQFF
TRBV12-3/TRBV12-4,-,TRBJ1-1,-,TGTGCCAGCAGTTTGGGGCTTTTAGGCACTGAAGCTTTCTTT,CASSLGLLGTEAFF
TRBV9,-,TRBJ2-3,TRBD2,TGTGCCAGCAGCTCACCCCCCACCCTAGCGGGGGGCACAGATACGCAGTATTTT,CASSSPPTLAGGTDTQYF
TRBV12-3/TRBV12-4,-,TRBJ2-2,TRBD1,TGTGCCAGCAGACTGGGACAGGGGAACGGGGAGCTGTTTTTT,CASRLGQGNGELFF
TRBV7-2,-,TRBJ1-1,-,TGTGCCAGCAGCTTAACAGACCCCACTGAAGCTTTCTTT,CASSLTDPTEAFF
TRBV9,-,TRBJ2-7,TRBD2,TGTGCCAGCTCAGCGGGATCGGATTTCGCGCAGTACTTC,CASSAGSDFAQYF
TRBV6-1,few,TRBJ2-7,TRBD1,TGTGCCAGCAGAGATTGGGACAGGGGTTTATACGAGCAGTACTTC,CASRDWDRGLYEQYF
TRBV11-2,few,TRBJ2-3,-,TGTGCCAGCAGCCGCTTGACCACAGATACGCAGTATTTT,CASSRLTTDTQYF
TRBV7-2,many,TRBJ2-7,TRBD2,TGTGCCAGCAGACCAGGACTAGCGGGGTACGAGCAGTACTTC,CASRPGLAGYEQYF
TRBV20-1,few,TRBJ2-1,-,TGCAGTGCTAACCCATCCCTATCCGGGTACAATGAGCAGTTCTTC,CSANPSLSGYNEQFF